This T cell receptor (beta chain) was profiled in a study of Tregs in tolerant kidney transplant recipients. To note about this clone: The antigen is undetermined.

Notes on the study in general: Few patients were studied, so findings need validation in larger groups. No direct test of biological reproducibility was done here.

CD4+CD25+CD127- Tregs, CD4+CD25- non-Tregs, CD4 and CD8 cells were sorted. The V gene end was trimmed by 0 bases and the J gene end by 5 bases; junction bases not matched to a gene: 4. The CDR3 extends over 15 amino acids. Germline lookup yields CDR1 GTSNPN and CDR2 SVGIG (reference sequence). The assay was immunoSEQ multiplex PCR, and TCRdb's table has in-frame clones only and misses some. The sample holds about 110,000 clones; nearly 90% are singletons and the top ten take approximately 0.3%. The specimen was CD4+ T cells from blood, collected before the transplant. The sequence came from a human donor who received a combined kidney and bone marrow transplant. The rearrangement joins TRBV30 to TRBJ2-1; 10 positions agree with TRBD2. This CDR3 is CAWSVRTSGNNEQFF. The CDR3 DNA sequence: TGTGCCTGGAGTGTACGGACTAGCGGTAACAATGAGCAGTTCTTC.